One T cell receptor beta chain is described in this entry. The antigen is not known. The sample originates from a study of Tregs in tolerant kidney transplant recipients. Overall study findings and caveats: The most relevant donor-specific Treg TCRbeta repertoire apparently came from expansion with activated donor B cells.

The CDR3 has 15 amino acids. Deletions cut 0 bases from V and 2 bases from J, with 10 bases between. Germline V gene data show CDR1 as MNHEY and CDR2 as SVGAGI. Thawed PBMCs were FACS-sorted into unstimulated CD4+CD25+CD127- regulatory T cells, CD4+CD25- non-regulatory cells, CD4 and CD8 cells. The data were produced by immunoSEQ multiplex PCR, yet TCRdb's version contains in-frame clones alone and is incomplete. This table has about 240,000 clones, 84% appearing once. This chain connects TRBV6-5 to TRBJ2-5, with D hard to call. This TCR was recovered from a human donor in good health. Sample: CD4+ T cells from blood. The CDR3 nucleotides read TGTGCCAGCAGTTACTCTCGGACCAGACAAGAGACCCAGTACTTC. This sequence encodes CASSYSRTRQETQYF.